This paragraph reports one T cell receptor (beta chain). Which antigen it targets is not known. No clone much larger than this one lies a single base away; base qualities are absent. The donors belonged to the validation cohort of about 130 subjects, which was separate from the approximately 700-subject first cohort. This sample was included in a study of cytomegalovirus exposure and HLA in healthy donors listed by TCRdb under 2017. Background on the whole study: A later analysis indicated that the roughly 120 validation repertoires were generated on the platform also employed for the 600 to 750 repertoires of the first cohort. The study was designed to test whether signatures of past pathogen exposure could be identified by cataloging public T cell receptors. A separate validation cohort of 100 to 150 different subjects was used in addition to the roughly 620-subject first cohort. To predict cytomegalovirus infection status, the study brought together high-throughput TCR immunosequencing, statistical association of individual TCRs with disease status, and machine learning. Results the study describes overall, beyond this receptor: Cytomegalovirus status was reported to be diagnosed by the classifier with high specificity and sensitivity in both the original and validation cohorts. Of the cluster scores, roughly 95% were above 0 in a later analysis, which found that TCRs clustered in the first cohort also tended to co-occur in the 110 or so validation repertoires. While some public TCRs were present in many individuals, most TCR sequences turned up only very rarely across donors. The validation cohort had no HLA typing available for a later analysis, so co-occurrence within that cohort was assessed over all 130 or so repertoires. A total of fewer than 200 TCR beta chains were listed by the study as associated with cytomegalovirus. A few of the identified cytomegalovirus-associated TCR beta chains were confirmed in vitro to be specific for cytomegalovirus antigens. The authors suggested that the approach could potentially be generalized to other disease states and immunological phenotypes.

Library construction relied on the immunoSEQ multiplex PCR assay. The authors' pipeline ran thus. A statistical classification framework was built to diagnose cytomegalovirus status from the catalog of TCR beta chain sequences. Drawn from immuneACCESS, this table holds only the in-frame rearrangements with V and J called that TCRdb kept. Clones are partly lost; checked studies trace under half to an unresolved V gene and leave the rest unexplained. D and trimming come from the DNA, and the V and J calls and clone size come from that table. The sample yields 200,000 to 300,000 clones; roughly 86% were counted once. About 1.2% of the sample lies in the top ten. The germline V gene (reference sequence) sets CDR1 to MNHEY and CDR2 to SMNVEV. Counted from cysteine to phenylalanine, this CDR3 has 17 amino acids. Only CDR3 DNA remains: 51 bases, in frame from the first base. V loses 4 bases of germline sequence and J loses 0 bases, and the interval between the two ends is 18 bases.

This sequence was found in a woman aged 25-40 years in good health and CMV-seropositive. The sample taken for sequencing was PBMCs. The chain is made from TRBV27 and TRBJ1-1; the D gene is possibly TRBD1, with 6 bases matching. In nucleotide form, the sequence is TGTGCCAGCAGTTCATCTTACAGGGATGGGATGAACACTGAAGCTTTCTTT. This codes for CASSSSYRDGMNTEAFF.